The 30 T cell receptor beta chains listed next were all sequenced from one sample in a study of immune heterogeneity within non-small cell lung tumors. Template material for each sample was around 630 ng of bulk tumor genomic DNA. Multiple widely separated biopsies were taken from each primary tumor at surgery. Untreated, newly diagnosed non-small cell lung cancer patients underwent curative surgery. Multiplex PCR amplified the TCR beta CDR3 region. Its first round ran for approximately 11 cycles with 32 V and 13 J primers. Via MiXCR, TCRdb re-called the multiplex PCR reads, giving one row per CDR3 protein. Of more than 1,000 distinct CDR3 sequences in the sample, approximately 49% were seen once. The sample was lung tumor tissue. The receptors were sampled from a man in his 60s with non-small cell lung cancer.

This clonotype came up a few times. CDR3 sequence reads: CASRLITTEAFF. CDR3 nucleotide sequence: TGTGCCAGCAGACTAATAACGACTGAAGCTTTCTTT. The chain links TRBV28 to TRBJ1-1; D remains unclear. V lost 6 bases, J lost 5 bases, and 10 bases lay in between. Germline lookup yields CDR1 MDHEN and CDR2 SYDVKM. CDR3 length equals 12 residues.

This chain links TRBV2 with TRBJ1-5; the match to TRBD1 covers 11 bases. The CDR3 is 19 amino acids. Per germline, CDR1 SNHLY and CDR2 FYNNEI. V shed 4 bases and J 2 bases; nucleotides not matched to a gene: 13. The CDR3 DNA reads TGTGCCAGCAGTGGGGCCGGGACAGGGGGTCTTGCGGGCAATCAGCCCCAGCATTTT. Protein: CASSGAGTGGLAGNQPQHF.

CDR3 nucleotides: TGCGCCAGCAGCCGACTAGTAGCTGATGAGCAGTTCTTC. This codes for CASSRLVADEQFF. The chain couples TRBV5-1 to TRBJ2-1; TRBD2 might be the D (6 bases). Trimming pared 4 bases from V and 8 bases from J, leaving 13 bases between. This CDR3 contains 13 residues. Germline values: CDR1 SGHRS, CDR2 YFSETQ.

This rearrangement joins TRBV6-1 to TRBJ1-3; 7 positions agree with TRBD1. CDR1 and CDR2 (germline): MNHNS, SASEGT. The CDR3 is 14 amino acids. V was clipped by 10 bases and J by 0 bases; unmatched bases: 6. The CDR3 spells CATAQGVSGNTIYF. CDR3 DNA: TGTGCCACTGCGCAGGGGGTCTCTGGAAACACCATATATTTT.

The CDR3 here is CASSRRETSSYEQYF. DNA for the CDR3: TGCGCCAGCAGCCGTAGGGAAACATCCTCCTACGAGCAGTACTTC. The chain recombines TRBV5-1 with TRBJ2-7; no clear D. The V gene's germline CDR1 is SGHRS and CDR2 YFSETQ. The CDR3 is 15 residues long. Trimming pared 4 bases from V and 0 bases from J, leaving 14 bases between. The variable domain in full, completed from reference TRBV5-1 and TRBJ2-7, reads KAGVTQTPRYLIKTRGQQVTLSCSPISGHRSVSWYQQTPGQGLQFLFEYFSETQRNKGNFPGRFSGRQFSNSRSEMNVSTLELGDSALYLCASSRRETSSYEQYFGPGTRLTVT.

The rearrangement uses TRBV11-2 and TRBJ1-2; the D is unclear. Germline V gene lookup returns CDR1 SGHAT and CDR2 FQNNGV. This CDR3 comprises 12 residues. Trimming shortened V by 5 bases and J by 8 bases, and 12 bases separated the two germline ends. This chain's CDR3 is CASSDRLGGYTF. As DNA, the CDR3 is TGTGCCAGCAGCGACCGATTGGGGGGCTACACCTTC. The variable domain in full, with the rest retrieved from reference TRBV11-2 and TRBJ1-2, is EAGVAQSPRYKIIEKRQSVAFWCNPISGHATLYWYQQILGQGPKLLIQFQNNGVVDDSQLPKDRFSAERLKGVDSTLKIQPAKLEDSAVYLCASSDRLGGYTFGSGTRLTVV.

This clonotype was seen a handful of times. The V and J genes are TRBV3-1 and TRBJ2-1; D may be TRBD1 (6 bases). The V gene's germline CDR1 is LGHDT and CDR2 YNNKEL (reference sequence). Trimming left V 4 bases short and J 6 bases short, with 10 bases between. CDR3 length: 13 amino acids. The CDR3 nucleotides read TGTGCCAGCAGCCCGACAGGATTCAATGAGCAGTTCTTC. It is translated as CASSPTGFNEQFF.

J is TRBJ2-7 and V is TRBV6-2 or TRBV6-3, with TRBD1 matching over 8 bases. With V trimmed by 5 bases and J by 3 bases, 6 bases remained unmatched. The CDR3 covers 14 residues. Germline V gene sequence: CDR1 MNHEY, CDR2 SVGEGT. The CDR3 loop is CASSNAGQVYEQYF. In nucleotides, the CDR3 is TGTGCCAGCAGTAACGCGGGACAGGTCTACGAGCAGTACTTC.

CDR3 protein: CASSVSGGNTEAFF. CDR3 bases: TGTGCCAGCAGCGTCTCCGGAGGGAACACTGAAGCTTTCTTT. This chain uses TRBV9 with TRBJ1-1, with D hard to call. Germline V lookup: CDR1 SGDLS, CDR2 YYNGEE. V was shortened by 2 bases and J by 1 base, with 9 bases between the two germline ends. The CDR3 loop spans 14 amino acids.

This chain joins TRBV15 and TRBJ2-5; D may correspond to TRBD1 or TRBD2 (5 bases each). V was trimmed by 3 bases and J by 4 bases, leaving 9 bases between them. CDR1 is LNHNV, CDR2 YYDKDF, per germline (reference sequence). CDR3 length: 13 residues. CDR3 sequence reads: CATSRFGGETQYF. The CDR3 DNA follows: TGTGCCACCAGCAGGTTTGGGGGAGAGACCCAGTACTTC.

The chain links TRBV20-1 to TRBJ1-3, with unresolved D. This CDR3 contains 18 residues. Trimming pared 0 bases from V and 0 bases from J, leaving 18 bases between. Germline loops: CDR1 DFQATT, CDR2 SNEGSKA (reference sequence). The CDR3, as DNA: TGCAGTGCTAGAGATAGGGTCCTAGGACGTAGCTCTGGAAACACCATATATTTT. Protein sequence: CSARDRVLGRSSGNTIYF.

The V call is TRBV6-5, the J call TRBJ1-5; 7 bases align to TRBD1. The ends lost 2 bases at V and 6 bases at J; junction bases unmatched: 4. The CDR3 runs 14 residues. In germline, CDR1 is MNHEY, CDR2 SVGAGI. The CDR3 sequence: CASSYRQGGQPQHF. In DNA, the CDR3 is TGTGCCAGCAGTTACCGACAGGGCGGTCAGCCCCAGCATTTT.

The chain uses TRBV18 and TRBJ2-7; D is unclear. The V and J ends lost 2 bases and 5 bases respectively, with 7 bases between them. Germline lookup yields CDR1 KGHSH and CDR2 LQKENI. The CDR3 has 12 amino acids. CDR3 in DNA: TGTGCCAGCTCACCATCAAGGGACGAGCAGTACTTC. It translates to CASSPSRDEQYF. Combining the CDR3 with reference TRBV18 and TRBJ2-7 gives the whole variable domain NAGVMQNPRHLVRRRGQEARLRCSPMKGHSHVYWYRQLPEEGLKFMVYLQKENIIDESGMPKERFSAEFPKEGPSILRIQQVVRGDSAAYFCASSPSRDEQYFGPGTRLTVT.

This chain links TRBV5-1 with TRBJ2-6; D is ambiguous. The germline V gene encodes CDR1 SGHRS and CDR2 YFSETQ. The CDR3 spans 15 residues. The germline V and J ends were trimmed by 4 bases and 0 bases, with 8 bases remaining between them. The CDR3 sequence: CASSPTSSGANVLTF. Here the CDR3 DNA reads TGCGCCAGCAGCCCCACGAGCTCTGGGGCCAACGTCCTGACTTTC.

This clonotype is labeled large. The genes are TRBV12-3 or TRBV12-4 and TRBJ2-3, with D maybe TRBD2 (6 bases). V lost 1 base and J lost 5, with 10 bases in between. This CDR3 contains 14 residues. CDR3 region: CASSLGLGEDTQYF. CDR3 coding DNA: TGTGCCAGCAGTTTAGGACTAGGAGAAGATACGCAGTATTTT.

Only a few counts were recorded for this clonotype. The CDR3 DNA reads as TGTGCCAGCAGTTTCATAGCGCAGAACACCGGGGAGCTGTTTTTT. This gives the protein CASSFIAQNTGELFF. The chain combines TRBV27 with TRBJ2-2; tentatively, D is TRBD2 (5 bases). This CDR3 contains 15 residues. CDR1 MNHEY and CDR2 SMNVEV come from the germline V gene (reference sequence). V dropped 3 bases and J dropped 1 base, with 9 bases sitting between them.

This chain connects TRBV27 to TRBJ1-1; 8 nucleotides agree with TRBD1. The germline V gene has CDR1 MNHEY and CDR2 SMNVEV (reference sequence). This CDR3 spans 15 amino acids. Trimming cost V 5 bases and J 3 bases; bases outside gene matches: 8. CDR3 DNA sequence: TGTGCCAGCAGTCGGACAGGGTGGGATGACACTGAAGCTTTCTTT. This codes for CASSRTGWDDTEAFF.

This clonotype was seen more than once but under ten times. CDR3 loop: CASSRTPSGNTIYF. The DNA of the CDR3 is TGTGCCAGCAGTCGGACACCCTCTGGAAACACCATATATTTT. The chain has TRBV12-3 or TRBV12-4 and TRBJ1-3, with D possibly TRBD1 on 5 matching bases. Trimming took off 5 bases at V and 0 bases at J, with 8 bases between the two ends. The CDR3 is made up of 14 amino acids.

The rearrangement joins TRBV9 to TRBJ2-1; 10 nucleotides align to TRBD2. Germline V CDR1 and CDR2: SGDLS, YYNGEE. V was pared by 3 bases and J by 9 bases, with 15 bases of the junction left unmatched. The CDR3 loop spans 17 amino acids. CDR3 sequence (DNA): TGTGCCAGCAGCGGAGGTGGTTGGGAGCGGGAGGGCGGTGAGCAGTTCTTC. Its protein is CASSGGGWEREGGEQFF.

This clonotype has just a few counts. The rearrangement joins TRBV7-3 to TRBJ2-1; D unclear. V lost 5 bases to trimming and J lost 4 bases, with 18 bases between them. The CDR3 covers 16 residues. Germline CDR1 SGHTA, CDR2 FQGTGA. The CDR3 DNA reads as TGTGCCAGCAGCCCAGACTCGGCCCTCGGGTACAATGAGCAGTTCTTC. Translated, it gives CASSPDSALGYNEQFF.

This sequence joins TRBV3-1 and TRBJ1-5; 10 bases match TRBD1. CDR1 LGHDT and CDR2 YNNKEL come from the germline V gene (reference sequence). This CDR3 has 14 amino acids. V was clipped by 4 bases and J by 5 bases; unmatched bases: 2. CDR3 sequence reads: CASSLGTGDQPQHF. CDR3 nucleotides: TGTGCCAGCAGCCTAGGGACAGGGGATCAGCCCCAGCATTTT.

The chain carries TRBV19 and TRBJ1-1; possibly TRBD1 for D (6 bases). CDR3 length: 13 amino acids. The V gene's germline CDR1 is LNHDA and CDR2 SQIVND (reference sequence). Trimming took off 6 bases at V and 8 bases at J, with 16 bases between the two ends. Here the CDR3 DNA reads TGTGCCAGTAGGTTGGGAGGGGGTGCCGAAGCTTTCTTT. Its protein product is CASRLGGGAEAFF. The variable domain in full, completed from reference TRBV19 and TRBJ1-1, reads DGGITQSPKYLFRKEGQNVTLSCEQNLNHDAMYWYRQDPGQGLRLIYYSQIVNDFQKGDIAEGYSVSREKKESFPLTVTSAQKNPTAFYLCASRLGGGAEAFFGQGTRLTVV.

This chain links TRBV6-1 with TRBJ2-7, with 7 bases aligning to TRBD1. The CDR3 has 16 residues. CDR1 is MNHNS, CDR2 SASEGT, per germline. V dropped 6 bases and J dropped 1; count of bases not matched to a gene: 12. For the CDR3, the DNA is TGTGCCAGCAGGGAGACTACAGGGGTGTCTTCCTACGAGCAGTACTTC. As protein: CASRETTGVSSYEQYF.

This chain connects TRBV6-1 to TRBJ2-7; 9 bases agree with TRBD2. V lost 2 bases to trimming and J lost 0 bases; unmatched junction nucleotides: 5. CDR1 and CDR2 (germline): MNHNS, SASEGT. The CDR3 runs 16 residues. Here the CDR3 reads CASSERLADFSYEQYV. For the CDR3, the DNA is TGTGCCAGCAGTGAACGACTAGCGGATTTCTCCTACGAGCAGTACGTC.

This clonotype was detected only once. This chain joins TRBV28 and TRBJ2-7; 8 bases align to TRBD2. The CDR3 covers 13 residues. V lost 7 bases to trimming and J lost 2 bases; unmatched junction nucleotides: 4. CDR1 and CDR2 from the germline V gene are MDHEN and SYDVKM. The CDR3 loop reads CASNPGGAYEQYF. DNA for the CDR3: TGTGCCAGCAATCCCGGGGGGGCCTACGAGCAGTACTTC.

The gene calls are TRBV28 and TRBJ2-1; D perhaps matches TRBD1 (6 bases). The CDR3 extends over 14 amino acids. CDR1 is MDHEN, CDR2 SYDVKM, per germline. Trimming pared 6 bases from V and 2 bases from J, leaving 11 bases between. For the CDR3, the DNA is TGTGCCAGCAGCCTAACAGGGACCTACAATGAGCAGTTCTTC. This encodes CASSLTGTYNEQFF.

This clonotype has a handful of counts. The V gene is TRBV18, the J gene TRBJ2-1; 11 bases align to TRBD2. Per germline, CDR1 KGHSH and CDR2 LQKENI. CDR3 size: 16 residues. V was pared by 6 bases and J by 6 bases, with 10 bases of the junction left unmatched. The CDR3 DNA reads as TGTGCCAGCTCCCCCCAACTAGCGGGAGATGGCAATGAGCAGTTCTTC. Its translation is CASSPQLAGDGNEQFF.

The chain carries TRBV12-3 or TRBV12-4 and TRBJ1-1; 11 nucleotides agree with TRBD1. The CDR3 spans 16 residues. The J segment lost 5 bases and the V segment lost 2 bases, leaving 7 bases of the junction unmatched. CDR3 in DNA: TGTGCCAGCAGTTTATTCGGACAGGGGGCGGGTACTGAAGCTTTCTTT. Encoded protein: CASSLFGQGAGTEAFF.

This clonotype showed up just a few times. This chain links TRBV10-2 with TRBJ2-7; the D is unclear. Germline CDR1 WSHSY, CDR2 SAAADI. The CDR3 contains 13 residues. The germline V and J ends were trimmed by 2 bases and 2 bases, with 7 bases remaining between them. DNA of the CDR3: TGCGCCAGCAGTGAGGTAGGAACCTACGAGCAGTACGTC. Translation: CASSEVGTYEQYV.

This clonotype has just a few counts. V usage is TRBV12-3 or TRBV12-4 and J usage is TRBJ2-2; 7 bases fit TRBD1. The length of the CDR3 is 15 residues. V shed 6 bases, J shed 4 bases, and the junction held 8 bases outside the gene matches. CDR3 region: CASSHRGWGTGELFF. The DNA for the CDR3 is TGTGCCAGCAGCCACAGGGGCTGGGGCACCGGGGAGCTGTTTTTT.